These T cell receptor beta chains were read from a single sample in a study of T cells in Graves' hyperthyroidism and ophthalmopathy. TCRdb re-analysed the multiplex PCR reads in MiXCR, keeping a single row per CDR3 protein. The sample gives around 260,000 distinct CDR3 sequences, around a quarter of which show up once; about 25% is in the top ten. The sequenced sample consisted of blood. The receptors were sampled from a man aged 40-55 years with Graves' hyperthyroidism that later progressed to Graves' ophthalmopathy. Each CDR3 is given with its conserved first and last residue.

TRBJ1-1 | TRBV6-1 | CASSQAGGNTEAFF
TRBJ1-2 | TRBV12-3/TRBV12-4 | CASSLRPVLQGSFNTLIYGYTF
TRBJ2-7 | TRBV20-1 | CSALQGAYEQYF
TRBJ2-7 | TRBV28 | CASSFFSYEHYF
TRBJ2-5 | TRBV27 | CASSLTFYALQETQYF
TRBJ1-2 | TRBV6-2/TRBV6-3 | CASSLQRFRTRNYGYTF
TRBJ1-2 | TRBV18 | CASSPGYRESDGYTF
TRBJ2-7 | TRBV7-2 | CASSSQGTTEQYF
TRBJ1-5 | TRBV6-1 | CASSEAWDSNQPQHF
TRBJ2-5 | TRBV6-1 | CASSERTAKETQYF
TRBJ1-1 | TRBV12-3/TRBV12-4 | CASSLGAMNTEAFF
TRBJ1-2 | TRBV19 | CASSMESDYGYTF
TRBJ2-5 | TRBV19 | CARQIPDCQETQYF
TRBJ1-1 | TRBV6-2/TRBV6-3 | CASRTVNTEAFF
TRBJ1-4 | TRBV12-3/TRBV12-4 | CASSLSPLGQGSEKLFF
TRBJ2-7 | TRBV20-1 | CSAPSGTSEQYF
TRBJ1-1 | TRBV12-3/TRBV12-4 | CASSFLEQGATEAFF
TRBJ1-2 | TRBV25-1 | CASSKGRYGYTF
TRBJ1-2 | TRBV12-3/TRBV12-4 | CASSPIGQGRNYGYTF